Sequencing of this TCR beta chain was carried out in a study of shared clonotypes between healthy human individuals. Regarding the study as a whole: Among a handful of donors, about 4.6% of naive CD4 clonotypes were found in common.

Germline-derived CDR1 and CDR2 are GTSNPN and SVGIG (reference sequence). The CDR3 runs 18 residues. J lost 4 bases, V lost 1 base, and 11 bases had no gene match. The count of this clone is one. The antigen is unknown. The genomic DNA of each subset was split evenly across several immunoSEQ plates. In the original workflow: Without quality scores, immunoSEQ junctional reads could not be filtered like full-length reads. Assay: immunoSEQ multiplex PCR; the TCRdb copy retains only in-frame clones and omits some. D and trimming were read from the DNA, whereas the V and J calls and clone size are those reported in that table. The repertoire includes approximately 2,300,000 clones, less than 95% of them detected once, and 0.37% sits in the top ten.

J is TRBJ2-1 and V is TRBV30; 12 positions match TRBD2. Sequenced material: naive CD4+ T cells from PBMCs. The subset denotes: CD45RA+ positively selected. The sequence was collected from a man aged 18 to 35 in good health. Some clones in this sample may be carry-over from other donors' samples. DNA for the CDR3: TGTGCCTGGAGTGGGCGGGCTAGCGGGAGGGCCGGGTACAATGAGCAGTTCTTC. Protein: CAWSGRASGRAGYNEQFF.